A single sample gave rise to the 3 T cell receptor beta chains below, sequenced in a study of T cells after yellow fever vaccination. TCRdb reprocessed the 5' RACE reads via MiXCR and lists one record per CDR3 protein. This table holds under 550,000 distinct CDR3 sequences, 21% found once. The sequencing used PBMCs, collected roughly 20 days after the first yellow fever vaccination. The receptors were sampled from a man in his late teens or twenties who received the YFV17D yellow fever vaccine.

The chain is built from TRBV7-2 and TRBJ2-5; D perhaps matches TRBD2 (7 bases). This CDR3 spans 15 amino acids. Trimming pared 1 base from V and 2 bases from J, leaving 11 bases between. Looked up from germline, CDR1 is SGHTA and CDR2 is FQGNSA. The DNA for the CDR3 is TGTGCCAGCAGCTTAGTGGGGGGGCCTCAAGAGACCCAGTACTTC. Translation gives CASSLVGGPQETQYF.

The chain employs TRBV5-1 and TRBJ2-1; D possibly corresponds to TRBD2 (7 bases). From germline, CDR1 is SGHRS and CDR2 YFSETQ. The CDR3 extends over 15 amino acids. The germline V and J ends were trimmed by 0 bases and 10 bases, with 17 bases remaining between them. The CDR3 DNA reads TGCGCCAGCAGCTTGGGTGACTCCGGGGGGCTGGAGCAGTTCTTC. Its protein product is CASSLGDSGGLEQFF.

This clonotype has at least ten counts. The V and J genes are TRBV4-3 and TRBJ1-2, with D uncertain. CDR1 is LGHNA and CDR2 is YSLEER in the germline V gene. Trimming removed 0 bases from V and 4 bases from J, with 9 bases in between. The CDR3 has 14 amino acids. This CDR3 reads CASSQERWTYGYTF. DNA for the CDR3: TGCGCCAGCAGCCAAGAACGGTGGACCTATGGCTACACCTTC.